This T cell receptor beta chain originates from a study of T cells in localized non-small cell lung cancer (dated by TCRdb to the early 2020s). With respect to the entire study: The study analyzed T cell repertoires of hundreds of early-stage NSCLC patients, comparing tumors and uninvolved tumor-adjacent lungs. The cohort consisted of 236 treatment-naive NSCLC patients whose localized lung tumors had been resected. Of the NSCLC patients, fewer than 150 were male and 107 were female, and the mean age was approximately 69 years.

Findings and caveats that apply to the study as a whole: The highest T cell clonality was observed in uninvolved tumor-adjacent lung, where clonality exceeded that of tumor, suggesting that antigenic responses were more focused in uninvolved tumor-adjacent lung. Multi-region tumor sequencing was not performed, so intratumor heterogeneity could not be excluded. A median of 57 of the top 100 tumor clones turned up in the paired uninvolved adjacent lung, and under 30 of those clones also ranked among the top 100 of that same adjacent lung. Higher T cell density in blood was associated with longer overall survival, whereas higher clonality in adjacent lung was associated with shorter survival. Because the study design was exploratory, TCR variables were selected using unadjusted p-values without false-discovery rate correction.

At diagnosis, peripheral blood, uninvolved tumor-adjacent lung and tumor were collected and were preserved as a mix of fresh-frozen and FFPE material. For TCR repertoire profiling, the blood samples were analyzed as peripheral blood mononuclear cells. Deletion took 7 bases off V and 4 bases off J, with a span of 13 bases between the germline ends. From cysteine to phenylalanine, the CDR3 is 14 amino acids long. Left in the record is the CDR3 DNA by itself, 42 bases read in frame from the first base. Via the germline V gene (reference sequence), CDR1 is LNHDA and CDR2 SQIVND. TCR beta CDR3 regions were sequenced from DNA using the immunoSEQ Assay. Per the original workflow: T cell density was computed as TCR beta template counts normalized to usable DNA estimated by amplifying housekeeping genes. Richness was estimated with the preseqR package, extrapolating to 400,000 templates for PBMC samples and 120,000 templates for tissue samples. Clonality was defined by subtracting Pielou's evenness from one. Tissue-enriched TCRs were identified through differential abundance testing performed on productive amino-acid clonotypes, with a minimum total count of 5 and an alpha of 0.1. The Jaccard Index and the Morisita Overlap Index were used to quantify repertoire overlap between compartments. TCR beta CDR3s were clustered by GLIPH together with public tetramer-defined viral CDR3s, and at least three viral sequences plus V-gene enrichment were required for viral motifs. Imported from immuneACCESS, the table was reduced by TCRdb to in-frame sequences with V and J called. These copies leave out some clones; in studies compared against another copy, an unresolved V gene accounts for under half, and the cause of the remainder is not known. The DNA gave D and trimming, while V, J and clone size come from that table. Within this sample are under 70,000 clones, with roughly 89% of them counted one time only. Together, the top ten hold approximately 5.6% of the sample.

This clone was picked up a small number of times. Its specific antigen is unknown. No per-base quality is available; no much larger clone lies one base away. The receptor comes from a woman aged 40-70 years with stage I lung adenocarcinoma. This sequence uses TRBV19 and TRBJ2-2, and TRBD1 may be the D gene, going by 5 matching bases. The material sequenced was peripheral blood, taken before any cancer treatment. In nucleotides, the sequence is TGTGCCAGTAATAAGGGGCGGATCACCGGGGAGCTGTTTTTT. It specifies CASNKGRITGELFF.